A selection of T cell receptor beta chains follows, all from one sample in a study of cytomegalovirus exposure and HLA in healthy donors. TCRdb's table, derived via immunoSEQ multiplex PCR, lists solely in-frame clones and lacks some. The sample has about 130,000 clones; roughly 70% are singletons. The specimen was PBMCs. The receptors come from a man in his forties or fifties in good health and CMV-seropositive. Each CDR3 is given with its conserved first and last residue. D genes are given only for firm matches. Only some rows state a clone size, as once, few, many or a class for expanded clones.

J: TRBJ2-1
D: .
V: TRBV28
size: .
DNA: TGTGCCAGCAGTAGCCAGACAGGTCCTGGCTCCTACAATGAGCAGTTCTTC
CDR3: CASSSQTGPGSYNEQFF

J: TRBJ2-7
D: .
V: TRBV7-9
size: .
DNA: TGTGCCAGCAGAGGGGGTGACTCCTACGAGCAGTACTTC
CDR3: CASRGGDSYEQYF

J: TRBJ1-1
D: .
V: TRBV27
size: .
DNA: TGTGCCAGCAGTCCCTCCCCAGGGAGGTACACTGAAGCTTTCTTT
CDR3: CASSPSPGRYTEAFF

J: TRBJ1-1
D: TRBD1
V: TRBV28
size: .
DNA: TGTGCCAGCAGTTACCAGGGGGCGGGGACTGAAGCTTTCTTT
CDR3: CASSYQGAGTEAFF

J: TRBJ1-1
D: TRBD1
V: TRBV2
size: few
DNA: TGTGCCAGCACCAAGATGGGACAGGCCGGAGAAGCTTTCTTT
CDR3: CASTKMGQAGEAFF

J: TRBJ1-2
D: .
V: TRBV28
size: .
DNA: TGTGCCAGCAGTTTAGGGGACAAGGTTTATGGCTACACCTTC
CDR3: CASSLGDKVYGYTF

J: TRBJ2-7
D: .
V: TRBV28
size: .
DNA: TGTGCCAGCAGTTTCCAGGGGCTTCACGAGCAGTACTTC
CDR3: CASSFQGLHEQYF

J: TRBJ2-7
D: .
V: TRBV29-1
size: .
DNA: TGCAGCGTTGAAGGGCAGGGTAACTCCTACGAGCAGTACTTC
CDR3: CSVEGQGNSYEQYF

J: TRBJ2-2
D: .
V: TRBV5-8
size: .
DNA: TGTGCCAGCACAATCTCGGCAGCGACCGTAACCGGGGAGCTGTTTTTT
CDR3: CASTISAATVTGELFF

J: TRBJ2-5
D: TRBD2
V: TRBV4-2
size: .
DNA: TGTGCCAGCAGCCAAGATACTGGGACTAGCGGACAAGAGACCCAGTACTTC
CDR3: CASSQDTGTSGQETQYF

J: TRBJ1-2
D: .
V: TRBV19
size: .
DNA: TGTGCCAGTAGTGAGGTCCGGGTTGGCGACTATGGCTACACCTTC
CDR3: CASSEVRVGDYGYTF

J: TRBJ2-7
D: .
V: TRBV14
size: few
DNA: TGTGCCAGCAGCTACAACCCTCGCTACGAGCAGTACTTC
CDR3: CASSYNPRYEQYF

J: TRBJ1-2
D: .
V: TRBV28
size: .
DNA: TGTGCCAGCAGTTTGCAAACGGATGGCTACACCTTC
CDR3: CASSLQTDGYTF

J: TRBJ1-5
D: .
V: TRBV2
size: .
DNA: TGTGCCAGCAGTGAAGGCGGGAATCAGCCCCAGCATTTT
CDR3: CASSEGGNQPQHF

J: TRBJ2-2
D: .
V: TRBV19
size: .
DNA: TGTGCCAGTAGGCCTACCCTCTGGCGGGTGAACACCGGGGAGCTGTTTTTT
CDR3: CASRPTLWRVNTGELFF

J: TRBJ2-3
D: .
V: TRBV11-2
size: .
DNA: TGTGCCAGCAGCCCCCCGGGGGCAGATACGCAGTATTTT
CDR3: CASSPPGADTQYF

J: TRBJ2-2
D: TRBD1
V: TRBV5-1
size: .
DNA: TGCGCCAGCAGCTTGGCCGGGGGACAGGGGCCAACCGGGGAGCTGTTTTTT
CDR3: CASSLAGGQGPTGELFF

J: TRBJ1-1
D: TRBD1
V: TRBV5-1
size: .
DNA: TGCGCCAGCAGGGGAACAGGGGAGAACGCTGAAGCTTTCTTT
CDR3: CASRGTGENAEAFF

J: TRBJ2-7
D: .
V: TRBV9
size: .
DNA: TGTGCCAGCAGCGTAGGAACAGGTTTAACGCAGTACTTC
CDR3: CASSVGTGLTQYF

J: TRBJ2-2
D: TRBD1
V: TRBV5-1
size: .
DNA: TGCGCCAGCAGCAATACCGGGACAGGGTTTGGGACCGGGGAGCTGTTTTTT
CDR3: CASSNTGTGFGTGELFF

J: TRBJ1-1
D: .
V: TRBV5-1
size: .
DNA: TGCGCCAGCAGCTTGGCGCGTAACGCTGAAGCTTTCTTT
CDR3: CASSLARNAEAFF

J: TRBJ2-7
D: TRBD2
V: TRBV5-1
size: .
DNA: TGCGCCAGCAGCCGGACTAGCGGGAGAGCCTACGAGCAGTACTTC
CDR3: CASSRTSGRAYEQYF

J: TRBJ2-1
D: .
V: TRBV5-1
size: once
DNA: TGCGCCAGCAGCTTGGCCGAGTACCGGAATGAGCAGTTCTTC
CDR3: CASSLAEYRNEQFF

J: TRBJ2-1
D: TRBD1
V: TRBV27
size: .
DNA: TGTGCCAGCAGATCCGGGACAGATGGTTACAATGAGCAGTTCTTC
CDR3: CASRSGTDGYNEQFF

J: TRBJ2-7
D: TRBD1
V: TRBV5-1
size: .
DNA: TGCGCCAGCAGCTTAGACAGGGGTTCAACCTACGAGCAGTACTTC
CDR3: CASSLDRGSTYEQYF

J: TRBJ1-5
D: TRBD1
V: TRBV5-8
size: few
DNA: TGTGCCAGCAGCTCCGGACAGGGCGGTCAGCCCCAGCATTTT
CDR3: CASSSGQGGQPQHF

J: TRBJ1-5
D: TRBD1
V: TRBV10-2
size: .
DNA: TGCGCCAGCAGTGTGGCAGGGGGAGGTCAGCCCCAGCATTTT
CDR3: CASSVAGGGQPQHF

J: TRBJ2-7
D: TRBD1
V: TRBV19
size: .
DNA: TGTGCCAGTACCCGGACAGGGCGGGGAAACGAGCAGTACTTC
CDR3: CASTRTGRGNEQYF

J: TRBJ2-6
D: .
V: TRBV30
size: .
DNA: TGTGCCTGGAGTGTACGCGGCTCTGGGGCCAACGTCCTGACTTTC
CDR3: CAWSVRGSGANVLTF

J: TRBJ2-2
D: TRBD2
V: TRBV15
size: .
DNA: TGTGCCACCAGCAGAGACGGGACTAGAGGTTCCGGGGAGCTGTTTTTT
CDR3: CATSRDGTRGSGELFF

J: TRBJ2-7
D: .
V: TRBV2
size: few
DNA: TGTGCCAGCAGCCGGACTTTCGAGCAGTACTTC
CDR3: CASSRTFEQYF

J: TRBJ1-1
D: .
V: TRBV6-5
size: .
DNA: TGTGCCAGCAGTGCCCGGGGGGGGCGAATAGCTTTCTTT
CDR3: CASSARGGRIAFF

J: TRBJ2-3
D: TRBD2
V: TRBV9
size: .
DNA: TGTGCCAGCACACTAGCGGGAGTTAGGACAGATACGCAGTATTTT
CDR3: CASTLAGVRTDTQYF

J: TRBJ2-3
D: TRBD2
V: TRBV6-1
size: .
DNA: TGTGCCAGCAGGGTGACTAGCGGGGATACGCAGTATTTT
CDR3: CASRVTSGDTQYF

J: TRBJ1-3
D: .
V: TRBV29-1
size: few
DNA: TGCAGCGTAGGACAGTCTGGAAACACCATATATTTT
CDR3: CSVGQSGNTIYF

J: TRBJ2-7
D: TRBD1
V: TRBV4-1
size: few
DNA: TGCGCCAGCAGCGAAGCGGACAGGGGGCTTTCCTACGAGCAGTACTTC
CDR3: CASSEADRGLSYEQYF

J: TRBJ1-5
D: TRBD1
V: TRBV9
size: .
DNA: TGTGCCAGCAGCGCTCACAGGGGGCCTGGGCAGCCCCAGCATTTT
CDR3: CASSAHRGPGQPQHF

J: TRBJ1-1
D: .
V: TRBV2
size: .
DNA: TGTGCCAGCAAGGAAGGGGGATACAACACTGAAGCTTTCTTT
CDR3: CASKEGGYNTEAFF

J: TRBJ2-5
D: TRBD1
V: TRBV28
size: .
DNA: TGTGCCAGCAGTTCCTTACAGGGGGTAGAGACCCAGTACTTC
CDR3: CASSSLQGVETQYF

J: TRBJ2-1
D: .
V: TRBV5-1
size: few
DNA: TGCGCCAGCAGCTTGGTGACAGAAGACAATGAGCAGTTCTTC
CDR3: CASSLVTEDNEQFF

J: TRBJ2-3
D: .
V: TRBV25-1
size: .
DNA: TGTGCCAGCAGTGTCGGAGATACGCAGTATTTT
CDR3: CASSVGDTQYF

J: TRBJ2-1
D: TRBD2
V: TRBV19
size: .
DNA: TGTGCCAGTAGGCCTAGCGGGAGGGCCGACTACAATGAGCAGTTCTTC
CDR3: CASRPSGRADYNEQFF

J: TRBJ2-3
D: .
V: TRBV7-6
size: .
DNA: TGTGCCAGCAGCACCATTGGGGGAGGCGGGGCAGATACGCAGTATTTT
CDR3: CASSTIGGGGADTQYF